This section outlines one T cell receptor beta chain sequence together with its context. Germline CDR1 SGHRS, CDR2 YFSETQ. The CDR3 is 13 residues long. Trimming left V 0 bases short and J 2 bases short, with 5 bases between. This entry belongs to a study of cytomegalovirus exposure and HLA in healthy donors. Both 60 Vbeta primers and 13 Jbeta primers went into the PCR. Using immunoSEQ multiplex PCR, the repertoire was profiled, and TCRdb retains in-frame clones only, with some absent. The data show hundreds of thousands of clones, approximately 88% seen once. V and J are TRBV5-1 and TRBJ1-2, with a tentative D call TRBD1 (5 bases). Sequencing was done on a sample of PBMCs. The TCR originated in a boy aged 2 to 10 in good health and CMV-seronegative. CDR3 coding DNA: TGCGCCAGCAGCTTGGAGGGGAACTATGGCTACACCTTC. It translates to CASSLEGNYGYTF.